This TCR beta chain was identified during a study of cytomegalovirus exposure and HLA in healthy donors. Study-wide points: Later analysis associated a missense DCLRE1C variant with TCR beta V- and J-gene trimming. An analysis was carried out later, and it reportedly showed fewer N-insertions in an Asian-associated ancestry cluster than the roughly 700-donor mean.

The CDR3 consists of 14 residues. In germline, CDR1 is LNHDA, CDR2 SQIVND (reference sequence). With 4 bases removed from V and 6 bases from J, the gap between germline ends came to 16 bases. This PCR relied on a set of 60 Vbeta primers and 13 Jbeta primers. TCRdb's copy holds only in-frame clones and misses some; the assay was immunoSEQ multiplex PCR. The repertoire holds fewer than 75,000 clones, with 75% as singletons. A word on this clone: What it binds is not known.

Input material: PBMCs. The source is a man between 65 and 79 years old in good health and CMV-seronegative. The rearrangement joins TRBV19 to TRBJ2-7; no definite D call. The DNA for the CDR3 is TGTGCCAGTAGTAATATCGCGAATCGTGTCGAGCAGTACTTC. Protein product: CASSNIANRVEQYF.